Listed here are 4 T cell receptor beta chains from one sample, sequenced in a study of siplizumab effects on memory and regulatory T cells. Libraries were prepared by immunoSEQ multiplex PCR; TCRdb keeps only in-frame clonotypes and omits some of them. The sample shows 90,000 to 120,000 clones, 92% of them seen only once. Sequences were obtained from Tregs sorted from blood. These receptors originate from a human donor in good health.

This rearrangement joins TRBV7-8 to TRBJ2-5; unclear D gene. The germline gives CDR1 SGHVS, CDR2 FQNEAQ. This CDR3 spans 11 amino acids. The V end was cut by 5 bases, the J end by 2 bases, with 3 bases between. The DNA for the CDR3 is TGTGCCAGCAGCAAACAAGAGACCCAGTACTTC. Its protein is CASSKQETQYF.

The CDR3 spells CASSAQRLIDNYGYTF. The CDR3 DNA sequence: TGTGCCAGCAGCGCCCAACGCCTCATCGATAACTATGGCTACACCTTC. This chain links TRBV7-9 with TRBJ1-2; D gene ambiguous. This CDR3 region has 16 residues. Germline CDR1 SEHNR, CDR2 FQNEAQ (reference sequence). V was pared by 5 bases and J by 1 base, with 17 bases between.

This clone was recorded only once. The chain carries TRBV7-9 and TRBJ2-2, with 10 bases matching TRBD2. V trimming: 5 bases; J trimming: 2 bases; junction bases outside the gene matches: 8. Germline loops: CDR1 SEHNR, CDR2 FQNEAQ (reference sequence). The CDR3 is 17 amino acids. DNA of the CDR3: TGTGCCAGCAGCCCCAAGCGGGAGGGAATCAACACCGGGGAGCTGTTTTTT. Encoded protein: CASSPKREGINTGELFF.

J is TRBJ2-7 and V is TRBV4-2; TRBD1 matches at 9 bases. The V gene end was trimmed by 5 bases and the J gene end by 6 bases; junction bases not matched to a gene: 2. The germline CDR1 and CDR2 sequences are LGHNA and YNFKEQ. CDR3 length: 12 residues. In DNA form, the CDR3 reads TGTGCCAGCAGCTCACAGGGGGCCGAGCAGTACTTC. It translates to CASSSQGAEQYF.